This TCR beta chain was found in a study of cytomegalovirus exposure and HLA in healthy donors. About the research overall: As released early, the data held 85 million to 95 million unique TCRs from HLA-typed donors. Study findings and constraints: Cytomegalovirus status, reportedly, was diagnosed with high specificity and sensitivity by the classifier. The authors considered a cluster of highly shared sequence variants likely to be a sequencing artifact.

To note about this clone: No antigen is known for it.

Trimming removed 5 bases from V and 7 bases from J; junction bases left unmatched: 6. CDR1 and CDR2 from the germline V gene are MNHNY and SVGAGI (reference sequence). This CDR3 is built from 16 residues. The primer mix had 60 Vbeta and 13 Jbeta primers. Using immunoSEQ multiplex PCR, the repertoire was profiled, and TCRdb retains in-frame clones only, with some absent. The repertoire has around 190,000 clones, 70% to 75% of them found once; the top ten carry about 5%. The chain links TRBV6-6 to TRBJ2-2; TRBD2 matches 14 bases. This clonotype was obtained from a man younger than 40 in good health and CMV-seropositive. Input material: PBMCs. The CDR3 DNA reads TGTGCCAGCAGTCCGACTAGCGGGAGGGCCAACGGGGAGCTGTTTTTT. It is translated as CASSPTSGRANGELFF.